One T cell receptor (beta chain) is described in this entry. This sample stems from a study of control samples from healthy donors and cancer patients. The method was immunoSEQ multiplex PCR; TCRdb's version includes in-frame clones alone and lacks a portion of them. The sample holds 90,000 to 100,000 clones, roughly four fifths seen once. After removal of 1 base from V and 0 bases from J, the junction contained 7 bases not matched to a gene. The germline gives CDR1 SGHVS, CDR2 FQNEAQ. CDR3 size: 17 residues. This TCR was sampled from a man aged 60 to 69 in good health. Specimen: blood. This sequence joins TRBV7-8 and TRBJ2-3; 7 bases align to TRBD2. For the CDR3, the DNA is TGTGCCAGCAGCTTAGAGGGCGGGAGCGGGAGCACAGATACGCAGTATTTT. It yields the protein CASSLEGGSGSTDTQYF.